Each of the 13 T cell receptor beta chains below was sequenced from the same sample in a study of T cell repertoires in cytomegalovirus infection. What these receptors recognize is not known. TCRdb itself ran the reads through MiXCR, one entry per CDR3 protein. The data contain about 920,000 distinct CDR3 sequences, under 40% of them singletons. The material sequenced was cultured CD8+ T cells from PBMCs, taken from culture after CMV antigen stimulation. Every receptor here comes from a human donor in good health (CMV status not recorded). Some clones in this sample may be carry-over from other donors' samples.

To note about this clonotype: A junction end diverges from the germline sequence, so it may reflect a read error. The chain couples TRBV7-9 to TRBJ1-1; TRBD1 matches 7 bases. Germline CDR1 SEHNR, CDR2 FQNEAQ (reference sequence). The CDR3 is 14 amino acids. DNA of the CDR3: TGTGCCAGCACCTTAGGGGGCGGGTTCACTGAAGCTTTCTTT. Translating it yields CASTLGGGFTEAFF.

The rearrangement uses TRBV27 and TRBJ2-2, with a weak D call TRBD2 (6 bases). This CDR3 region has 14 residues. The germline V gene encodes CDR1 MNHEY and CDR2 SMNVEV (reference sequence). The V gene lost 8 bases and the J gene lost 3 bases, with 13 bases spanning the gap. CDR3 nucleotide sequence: TGTGCCAGCGCAGGAGGGTTGCACACCGGGGAGCTGTTTTTT. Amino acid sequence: CASAGGLHTGELFF.

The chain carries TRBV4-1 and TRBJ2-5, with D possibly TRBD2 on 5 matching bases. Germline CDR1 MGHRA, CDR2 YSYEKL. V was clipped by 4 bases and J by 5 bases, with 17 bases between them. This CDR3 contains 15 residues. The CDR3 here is CASSPGDVMGETQYF. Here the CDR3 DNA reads TGCGCCAGCAGCCCCGGGGATGTTATGGGGGAGACCCAGTACTTC.

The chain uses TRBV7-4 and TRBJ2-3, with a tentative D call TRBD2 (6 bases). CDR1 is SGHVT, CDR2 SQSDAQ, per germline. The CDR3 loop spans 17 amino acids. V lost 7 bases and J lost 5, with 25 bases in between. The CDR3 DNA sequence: TGTGCCAGCATCTCGCCCAACAGGAGGGGAGTGGTAGATACGCAGTATTTT. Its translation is CASISPNRRGVVDTQYF.

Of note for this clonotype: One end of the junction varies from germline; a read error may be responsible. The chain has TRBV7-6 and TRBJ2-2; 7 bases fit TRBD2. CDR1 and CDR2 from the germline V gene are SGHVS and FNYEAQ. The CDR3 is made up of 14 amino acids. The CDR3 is CVSSSTGGTGELFF. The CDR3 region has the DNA TGTGTCAGCAGCTCGACGGGAGGCACCGGGGAGCTGTTTTTT.

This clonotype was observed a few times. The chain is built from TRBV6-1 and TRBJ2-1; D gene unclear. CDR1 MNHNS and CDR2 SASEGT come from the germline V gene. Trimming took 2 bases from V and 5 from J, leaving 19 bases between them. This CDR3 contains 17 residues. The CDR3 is CASSEIPNPGPNNEQFF. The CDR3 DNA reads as TGTGCCAGCAGTGAAATTCCCAACCCGGGCCCTAACAATGAGCAGTTCTTC.

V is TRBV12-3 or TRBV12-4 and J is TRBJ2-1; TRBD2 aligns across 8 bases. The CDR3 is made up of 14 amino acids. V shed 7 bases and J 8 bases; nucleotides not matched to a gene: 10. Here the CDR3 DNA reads TGTGCCAGCACCCTTACTACCGGGGGGGATGAGCAGTTCTTC. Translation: CASTLTTGGDEQFF.

DNA for the CDR3: TGTGCCAGCAGTTTCCTCCCCGGGACAGGGCAAGAGACCCAGTACTTC. As protein: CASSFLPGTGQETQYF. V gene TRBV27 combines with J gene TRBJ2-5; TRBD1 matches 9 bases. Germline CDR1 is MNHEY and CDR2 is SMNVEV (reference sequence). The ends lost 3 bases at V and 2 bases at J; junction bases unmatched: 7. The CDR3 is made up of 16 amino acids.

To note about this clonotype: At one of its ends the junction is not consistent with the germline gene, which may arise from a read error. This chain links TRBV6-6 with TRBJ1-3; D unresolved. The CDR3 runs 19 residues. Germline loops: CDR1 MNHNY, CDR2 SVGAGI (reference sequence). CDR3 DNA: TGTGCCAGCAGTGACTCCCGTGGGCTCTACTTCTTCTCTGGAAACACCATATATTTT. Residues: CASSDSRGLYFFSGNTIYF.

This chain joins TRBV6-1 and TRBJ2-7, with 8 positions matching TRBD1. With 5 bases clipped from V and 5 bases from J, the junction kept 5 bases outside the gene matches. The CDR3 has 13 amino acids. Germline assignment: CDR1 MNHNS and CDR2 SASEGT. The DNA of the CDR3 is TGTGCCAGCAGTTGGGGGACAGGCCACGAGCAGTACGTC. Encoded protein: CASSWGTGHEQYV.

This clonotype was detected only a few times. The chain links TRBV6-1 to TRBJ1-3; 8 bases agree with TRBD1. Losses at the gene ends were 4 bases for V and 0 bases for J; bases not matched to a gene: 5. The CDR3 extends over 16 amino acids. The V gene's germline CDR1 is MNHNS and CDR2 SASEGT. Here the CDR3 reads CASSAGQGLSGNTIYF. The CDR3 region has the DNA TGTGCCAGCAGTGCCGGACAGGGACTCTCTGGAAACACCATATATTTT.

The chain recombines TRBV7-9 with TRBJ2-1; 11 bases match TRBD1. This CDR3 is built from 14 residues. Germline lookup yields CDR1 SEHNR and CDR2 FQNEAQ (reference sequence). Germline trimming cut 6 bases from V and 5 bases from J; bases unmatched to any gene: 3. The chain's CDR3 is CASRDRGPNNEQFF. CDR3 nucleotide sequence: TGTGCCAGCAGGGACAGGGGGCCGAACAATGAGCAGTTCTTC.

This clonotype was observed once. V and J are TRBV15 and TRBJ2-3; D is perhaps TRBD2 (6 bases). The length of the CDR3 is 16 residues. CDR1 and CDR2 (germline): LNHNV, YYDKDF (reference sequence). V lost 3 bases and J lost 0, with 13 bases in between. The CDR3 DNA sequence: TGTGCCACCAGCAGGGCGGGGTCGGGGAGCACAGATACGCAGTATTTT. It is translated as CATSRAGSGSTDTQYF.